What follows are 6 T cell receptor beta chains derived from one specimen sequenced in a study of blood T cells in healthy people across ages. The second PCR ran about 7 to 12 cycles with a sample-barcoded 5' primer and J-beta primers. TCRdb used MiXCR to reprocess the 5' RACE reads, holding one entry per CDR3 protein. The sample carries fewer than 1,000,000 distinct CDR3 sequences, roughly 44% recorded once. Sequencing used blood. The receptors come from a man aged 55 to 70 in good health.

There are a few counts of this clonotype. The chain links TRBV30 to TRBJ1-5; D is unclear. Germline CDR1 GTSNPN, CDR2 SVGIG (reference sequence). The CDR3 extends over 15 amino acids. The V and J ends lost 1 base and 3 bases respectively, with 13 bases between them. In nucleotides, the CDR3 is TGTGCCTGGAGTGCCCCGGCAGATATCAATCAGCCCCAGCATTTT. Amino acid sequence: CAWSAPADINQPQHF.

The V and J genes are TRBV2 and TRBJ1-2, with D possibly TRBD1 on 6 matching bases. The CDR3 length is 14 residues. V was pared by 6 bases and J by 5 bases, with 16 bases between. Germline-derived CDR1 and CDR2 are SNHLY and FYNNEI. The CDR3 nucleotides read TGTGCCAGCAGGCGACAGGAGCCAGGGTATGGCTACACCTTC. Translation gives CASRRQEPGYGYTF.

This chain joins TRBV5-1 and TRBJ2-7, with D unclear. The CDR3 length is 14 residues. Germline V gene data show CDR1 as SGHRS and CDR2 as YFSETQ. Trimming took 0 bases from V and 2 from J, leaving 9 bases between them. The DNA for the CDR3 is TGCGCCAGCAGCTTGGTGGGCAACCCCTACGAGCAGTACTTC. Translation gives CASSLVGNPYEQYF.

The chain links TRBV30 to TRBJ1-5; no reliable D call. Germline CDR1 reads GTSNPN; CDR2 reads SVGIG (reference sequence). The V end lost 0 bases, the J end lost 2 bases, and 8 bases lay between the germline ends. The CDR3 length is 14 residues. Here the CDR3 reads CAWSVGEGNQPQHF. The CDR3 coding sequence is TGTGCCTGGAGTGTGGGAGAAGGCAATCAGCCCCAGCATTTT.

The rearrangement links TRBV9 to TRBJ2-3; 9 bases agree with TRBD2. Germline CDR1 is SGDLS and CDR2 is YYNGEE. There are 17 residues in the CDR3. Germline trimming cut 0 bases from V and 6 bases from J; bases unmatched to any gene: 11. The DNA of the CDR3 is TGTGCCAGCAGCGTAGGCGCCCTAGCGGGGAGCAAGGATACGCAGTATTTT. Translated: CASSVGALAGSKDTQYF.

The CDR3 is CASSLGAQSEAFF. CDR3 nucleotide sequence: TGTGCCAGCAGCTTAGGGGCACAAAGTGAGGCTTTCTTT. The V and J genes are TRBV7-2 and TRBJ1-1, with D unresolved. Deletions cut 1 base from V and 11 bases from J, with 14 bases between. This CDR3 is built from 13 residues. Germline lookup yields CDR1 SGHTA and CDR2 FQGNSA.